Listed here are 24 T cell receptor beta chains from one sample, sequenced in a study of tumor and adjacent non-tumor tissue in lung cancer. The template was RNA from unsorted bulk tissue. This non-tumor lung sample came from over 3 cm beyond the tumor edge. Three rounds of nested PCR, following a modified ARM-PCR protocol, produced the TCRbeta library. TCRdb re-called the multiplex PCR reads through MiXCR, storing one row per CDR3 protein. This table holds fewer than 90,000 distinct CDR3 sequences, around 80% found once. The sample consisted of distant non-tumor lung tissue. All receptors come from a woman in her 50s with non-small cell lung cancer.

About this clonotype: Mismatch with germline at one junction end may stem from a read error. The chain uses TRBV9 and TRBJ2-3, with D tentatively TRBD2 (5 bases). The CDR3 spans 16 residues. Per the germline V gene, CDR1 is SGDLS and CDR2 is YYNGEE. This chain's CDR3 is CVSGVGTLEITDTQYF. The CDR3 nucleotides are TGTGTCAGCGGCGTAGGAACCTTGGAGATCACAGATACACAGTATTTT.

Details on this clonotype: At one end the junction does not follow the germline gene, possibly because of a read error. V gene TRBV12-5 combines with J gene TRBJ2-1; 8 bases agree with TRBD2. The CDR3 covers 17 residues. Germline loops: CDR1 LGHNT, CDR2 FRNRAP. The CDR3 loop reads CANGLGLPAGGRDEQFF. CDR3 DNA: TGTGCTAATGGTTTGGGCCTCCCTGCGGGAGGAAGGGATGAGCAGTTCTTC.

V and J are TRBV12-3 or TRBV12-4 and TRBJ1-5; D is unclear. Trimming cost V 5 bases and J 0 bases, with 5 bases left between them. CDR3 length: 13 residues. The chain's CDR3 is CASSRDSNQPQHF. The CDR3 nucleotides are TGTGCCAGCAGTCGAGATAGCAATCAGCCCCAGCATTTT.

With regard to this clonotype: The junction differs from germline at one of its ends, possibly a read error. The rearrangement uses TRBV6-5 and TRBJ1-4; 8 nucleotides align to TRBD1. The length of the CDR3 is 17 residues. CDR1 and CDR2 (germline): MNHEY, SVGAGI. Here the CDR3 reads CDSSHFNPGGSNEKLFF. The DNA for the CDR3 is TGTGACAGCAGCCATTTTAATCCAGGGGGCTCTAATGAGAAACTGTTTTTT.

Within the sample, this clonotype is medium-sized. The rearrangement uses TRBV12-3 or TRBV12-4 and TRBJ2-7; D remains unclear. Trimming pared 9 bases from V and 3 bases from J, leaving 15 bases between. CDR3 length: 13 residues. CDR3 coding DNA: TGTGCCAGTCACCCGGGCGTGGGCTACGAGCAGTACTTC. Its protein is CASHPGVGYEQYF.

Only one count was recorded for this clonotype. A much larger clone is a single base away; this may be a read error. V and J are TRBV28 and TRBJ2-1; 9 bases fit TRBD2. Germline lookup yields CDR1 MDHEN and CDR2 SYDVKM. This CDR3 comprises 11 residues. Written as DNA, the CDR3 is TGTTTTAGCGGGAGATTCGATGAGCAGTTCTTC. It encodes CFSGRFDEQFF.

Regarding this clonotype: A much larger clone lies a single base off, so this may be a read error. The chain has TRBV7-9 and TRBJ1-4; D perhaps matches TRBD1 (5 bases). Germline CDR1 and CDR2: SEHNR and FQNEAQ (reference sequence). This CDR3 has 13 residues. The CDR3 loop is CAGRDTWDEKLFF. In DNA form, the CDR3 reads TGTGCCGGCAGGGATACCTGGGATGAAAAACTGTTTTTT.

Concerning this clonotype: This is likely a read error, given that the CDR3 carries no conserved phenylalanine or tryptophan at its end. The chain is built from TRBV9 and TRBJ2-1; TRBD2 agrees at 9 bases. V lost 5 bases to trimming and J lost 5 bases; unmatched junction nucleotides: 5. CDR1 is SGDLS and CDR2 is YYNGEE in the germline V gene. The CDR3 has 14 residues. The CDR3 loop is CASSRAGGNNEQFL. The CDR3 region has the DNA TGTGCCAGCAGTCGGGCGGGAGGGAACAATGAGCAGTTCCTC.

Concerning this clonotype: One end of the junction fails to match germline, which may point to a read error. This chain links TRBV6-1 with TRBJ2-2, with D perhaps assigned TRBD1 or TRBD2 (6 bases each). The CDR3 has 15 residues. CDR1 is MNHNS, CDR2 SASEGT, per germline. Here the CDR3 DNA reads TGTGTCTCGAATAGGGGGAGCGGGTACGCCGGGGAGCTGTCTTTT. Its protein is CVSNRGSGYAGELSF.

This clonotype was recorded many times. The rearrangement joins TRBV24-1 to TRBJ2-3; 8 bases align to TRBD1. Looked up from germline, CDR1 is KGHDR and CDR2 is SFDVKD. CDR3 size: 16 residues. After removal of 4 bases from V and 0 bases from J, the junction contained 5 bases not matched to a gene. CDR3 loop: CATSDSGQGSTDTQYF. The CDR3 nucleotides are TGTGCCACCAGTGACTCCGGACAGGGTAGCACAGATACGCAGTATTTT.

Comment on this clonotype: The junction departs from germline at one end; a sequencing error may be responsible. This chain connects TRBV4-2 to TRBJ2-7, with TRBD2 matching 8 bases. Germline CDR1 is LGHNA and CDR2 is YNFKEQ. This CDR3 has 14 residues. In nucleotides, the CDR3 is TGTGCCAGCAGCTCCCTAGCCGGGGGGGACGAGCACTACTTC. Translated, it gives CASSSLAGGDEHYF.

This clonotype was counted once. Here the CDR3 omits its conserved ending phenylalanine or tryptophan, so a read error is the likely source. The CDR3 region is CAWTRRGSGYTL. The CDR3 coding sequence is TGTGCCTGGACGCGCAGGGGAAGTGGTTACACCTTA. The chain is built from TRBV30 and TRBJ1-2; D may be TRBD1 (6 bases). In germline, CDR1 is GTSNPN, CDR2 SVGIG (reference sequence). The CDR3 length is 12 residues. V was shortened by 4 bases and J by 11 bases, with 17 bases between the two germline ends.

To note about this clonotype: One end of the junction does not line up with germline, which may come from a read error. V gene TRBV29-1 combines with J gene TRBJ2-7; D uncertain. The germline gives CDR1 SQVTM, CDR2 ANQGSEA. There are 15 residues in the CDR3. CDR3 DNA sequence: TGCAGCTTTGAGTTCGCATCACAGAAAACATACGAGCAGTACTTC. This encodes CSFEFASQKTYEQYF.

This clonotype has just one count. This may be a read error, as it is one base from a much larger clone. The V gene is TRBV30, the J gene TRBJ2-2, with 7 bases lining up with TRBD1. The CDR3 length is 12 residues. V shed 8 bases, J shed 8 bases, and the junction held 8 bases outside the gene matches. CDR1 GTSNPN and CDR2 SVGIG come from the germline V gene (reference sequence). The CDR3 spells CARTATGGELFF. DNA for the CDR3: TGTGCCCGGACCGCGACAGGGGGGGAGCTGTTTTTT.

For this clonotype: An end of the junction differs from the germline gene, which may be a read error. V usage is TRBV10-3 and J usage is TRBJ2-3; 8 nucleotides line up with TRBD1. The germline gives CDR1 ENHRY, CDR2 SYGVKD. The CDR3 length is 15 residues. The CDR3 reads CAISAPQGVTDTLYF. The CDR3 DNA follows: TGTGCCATCAGTGCCCCACAGGGGGTTACAGATACGCTGTATTTT.

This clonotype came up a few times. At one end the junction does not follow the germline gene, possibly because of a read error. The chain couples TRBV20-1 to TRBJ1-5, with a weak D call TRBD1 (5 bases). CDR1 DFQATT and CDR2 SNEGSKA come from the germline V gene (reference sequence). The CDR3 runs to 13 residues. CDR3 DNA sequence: TGCAGTGCTGGATGGGGCCACAATCAGCCCCATCACTTT. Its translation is CSAGWGHNQPHHF.

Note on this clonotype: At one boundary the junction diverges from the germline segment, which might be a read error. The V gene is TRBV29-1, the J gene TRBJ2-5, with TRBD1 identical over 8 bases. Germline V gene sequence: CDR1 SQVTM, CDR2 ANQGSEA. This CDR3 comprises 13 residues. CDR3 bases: TGCAGCGTCGACAGGGGCCACCAAGAGACCCATTACTTC. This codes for CSVDRGHQETHYF.

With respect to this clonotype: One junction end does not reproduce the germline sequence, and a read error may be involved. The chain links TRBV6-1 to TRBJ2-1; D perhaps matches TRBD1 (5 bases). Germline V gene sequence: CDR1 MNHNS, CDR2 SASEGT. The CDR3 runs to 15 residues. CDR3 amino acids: CASSQAGYTCSEQFF. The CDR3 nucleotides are TGTGCCAGCAGTCAGGCAGGGTATACCTGCAGTGAGCAATTCTTC.

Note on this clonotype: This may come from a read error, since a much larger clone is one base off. CDR3 amino acids: CATSRDGAENQPQHF. The CDR3, as DNA: TGTGCCACCAGCAGAGATGGAGCTGAGAATCAGCCCCAGCATTTT. This chain connects TRBV15 to TRBJ1-5; D not resolved. The V end was cut by 0 bases, the J end by 4 bases, with 10 bases between. Looked up from germline, CDR1 is LNHNV and CDR2 is YYDKDF (reference sequence). The CDR3 consists of 15 residues.

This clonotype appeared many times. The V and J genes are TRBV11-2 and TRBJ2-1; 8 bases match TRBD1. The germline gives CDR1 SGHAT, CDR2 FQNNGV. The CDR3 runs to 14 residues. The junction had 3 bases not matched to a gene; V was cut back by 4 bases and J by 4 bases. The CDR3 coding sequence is TGTGCCAGCAGCTCCAGGGGGCTATACAATGAGCAGTTCTTC. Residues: CASSSRGLYNEQFF.

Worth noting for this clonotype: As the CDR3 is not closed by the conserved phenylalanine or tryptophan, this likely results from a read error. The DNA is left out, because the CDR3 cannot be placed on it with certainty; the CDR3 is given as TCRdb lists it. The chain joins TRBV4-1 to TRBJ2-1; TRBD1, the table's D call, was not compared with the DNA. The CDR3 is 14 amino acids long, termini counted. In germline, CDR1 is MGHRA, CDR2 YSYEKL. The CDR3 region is CASSPEPGYNEHFL.

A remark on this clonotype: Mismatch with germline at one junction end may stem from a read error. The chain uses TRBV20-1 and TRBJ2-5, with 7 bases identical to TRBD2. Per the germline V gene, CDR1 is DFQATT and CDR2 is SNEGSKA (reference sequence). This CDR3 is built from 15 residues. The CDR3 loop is CNAREAREAQETQYF. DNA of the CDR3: TGCAATGCTAGAGAAGCTCGGGAGGCTCAAGAGACCCAGTACTTC.

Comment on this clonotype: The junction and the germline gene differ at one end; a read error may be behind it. The CDR3 nucleotides are TGCGTCAGCAGTCCACGGGGGGCCAGGGGCCAGGAGACCCAGTACTTC. Translation: CVSSPRGARGQETQYF. This chain uses TRBV10-1 with TRBJ2-5; maybe TRBD2 (7 bases). CDR1 is WNHNN and CDR2 is SYGVQD in the germline V gene (reference sequence). The length of the CDR3 is 16 residues.

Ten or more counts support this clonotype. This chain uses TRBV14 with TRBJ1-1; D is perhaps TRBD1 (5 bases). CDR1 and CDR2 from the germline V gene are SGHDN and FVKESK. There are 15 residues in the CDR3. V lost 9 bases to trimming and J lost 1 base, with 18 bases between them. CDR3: CASNFRARANTEAFF. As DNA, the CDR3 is TGTGCCAGTAATTTCCGGGCCAGGGCGAACACTGAAGCTTTCTTT.